This T cell receptor beta chain was retrieved from a study of T cell responses to AZD1222 COVID-19 vaccine. The assay was immunoSEQ multiplex PCR, and TCRdb's table has in-frame clones only and misses some. The sample data list over 130,000 clones. Study-wide results and caveats: Donors were mostly white British, more females; clonal diversity possibly underestimated. Researchers took repertoire samples only after the peak T cell response had come. Baseline seropositivity occurred in only six or seven AZD1222 recipients.

On this clone itself: Antigen: not known.

This clonotype was obtained from an adult in good health. Sequenced sample: peripheral blood.

The CDR3 spells CASSPWTGQGEQFF. The CDR3 DNA reads as TGTGCCAGCTCACCATGGACAGGACAGGGTGAGCAGTTCTTC. The chain combines TRBV18 with TRBJ2-1; 8 bases are shared with TRBD1. Germline V CDR1 and CDR2: KGHSH, LQKENI. V trimming: 2 bases; J trimming: 9 bases; junction bases outside the gene matches: 6. This CDR3 spans 14 amino acids.